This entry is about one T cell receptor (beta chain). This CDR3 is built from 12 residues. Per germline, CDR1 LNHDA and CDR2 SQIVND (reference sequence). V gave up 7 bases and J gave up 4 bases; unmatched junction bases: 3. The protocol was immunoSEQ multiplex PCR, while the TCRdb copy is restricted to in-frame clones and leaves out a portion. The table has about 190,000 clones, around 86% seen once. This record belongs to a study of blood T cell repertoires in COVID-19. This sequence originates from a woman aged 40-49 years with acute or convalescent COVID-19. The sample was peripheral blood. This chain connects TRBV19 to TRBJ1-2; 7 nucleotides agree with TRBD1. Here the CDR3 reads CASNSGGYGYTF. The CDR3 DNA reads TGTGCCAGTAATTCAGGGGGCTATGGCTACACCTTC.